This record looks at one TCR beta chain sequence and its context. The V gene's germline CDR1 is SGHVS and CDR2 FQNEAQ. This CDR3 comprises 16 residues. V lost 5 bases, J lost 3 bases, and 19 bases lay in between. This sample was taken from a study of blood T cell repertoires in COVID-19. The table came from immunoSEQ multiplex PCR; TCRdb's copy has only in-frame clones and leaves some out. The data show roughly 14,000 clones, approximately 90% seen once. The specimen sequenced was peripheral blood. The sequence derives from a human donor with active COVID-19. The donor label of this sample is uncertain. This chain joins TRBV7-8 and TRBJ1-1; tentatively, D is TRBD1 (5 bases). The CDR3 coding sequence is TGTGCCAGCAGCGAAATAGCGGGGGTGATTTACACTGAAGCTTTCTTT. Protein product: CASSEIAGVIYTEAFF. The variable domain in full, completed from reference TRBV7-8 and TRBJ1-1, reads GAGVSQSPRYKVAKRGQDVALRCDPISGHVSLFWYQQALGQGPEFLTYFQNEAQLDKSGLPSDRFFAERPEGSVSTLKIQRTQQEDSAVYLCASSEIAGVIYTEAFFGQGTRLTVV.